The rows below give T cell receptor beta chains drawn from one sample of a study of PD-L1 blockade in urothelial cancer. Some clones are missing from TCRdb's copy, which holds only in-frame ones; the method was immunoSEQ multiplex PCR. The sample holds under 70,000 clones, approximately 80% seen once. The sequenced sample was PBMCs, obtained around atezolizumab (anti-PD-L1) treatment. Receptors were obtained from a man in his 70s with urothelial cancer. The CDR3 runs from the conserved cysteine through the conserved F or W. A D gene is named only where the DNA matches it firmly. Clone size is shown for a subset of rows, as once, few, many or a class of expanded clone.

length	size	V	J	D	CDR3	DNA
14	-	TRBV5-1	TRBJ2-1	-	CASSLEADEGEQFF	TGCGCCAGCAGCTTGGAAGCGGATGAGGGTGAGCAGTTCTTC
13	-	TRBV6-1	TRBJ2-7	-	CASSGETGLEQYF	TGTGCCAGCAGTGGCGAGACGGGACTCGAGCAGTACTTC
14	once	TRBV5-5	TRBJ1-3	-	CASSHLEGADTIYF	TGTGCCAGCAGCCACCTAGAAGGGGCGGACACCATATATTTT
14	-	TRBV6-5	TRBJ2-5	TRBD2	CASGGLAGQETQYF	TGTGCCAGCGGTGGACTAGCGGGACAAGAGACCCAGTACTTC
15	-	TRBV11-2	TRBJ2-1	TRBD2	CASSPSSGGYNEQFF	TGTGCCAGCAGTCCTTCTAGCGGGGGTTACAATGAGCAGTTCTTC
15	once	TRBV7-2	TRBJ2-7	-	CASSRAGVVYEEQYF	TGTGCCAGCAGCCGAGCCGGGGTCGTGTATGAGGAGCAGTACTTC
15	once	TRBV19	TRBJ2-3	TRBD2	CASSPTSGKTDTQYF	TGTGCCAGTAGCCCGACTAGCGGGAAAACAGATACGCAGTATTTT
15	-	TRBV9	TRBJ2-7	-	CASSPKTGSSYEQYF	TGTGCCAGCAGCCCCAAAACCGGGAGCTCCTACGAGCAGTACTTC
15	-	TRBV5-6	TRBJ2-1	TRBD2	CASSFSLAFNNEQFF	TGTGCCAGCAGCTTTTCACTAGCGTTCAACAATGAGCAGTTCTTC
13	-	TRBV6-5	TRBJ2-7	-	CASSYRGGYEQYF	TGTGCCAGCAGTTATAGGGGGGGGTACGAGCAGTACTTC
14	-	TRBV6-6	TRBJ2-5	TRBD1	CASRRQGYQETQYF	TGTGCCAGCAGAAGACAGGGATACCAAGAGACCCAGTACTTC
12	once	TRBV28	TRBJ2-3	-	CASTLEEGTQYF	TGTGCCAGCACTCTGGAGGAAGGTACGCAGTATTTT
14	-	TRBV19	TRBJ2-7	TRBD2	CASSMSAGVGEQYF	TGTGCCAGTAGTATGTCGGCGGGAGTGGGAGAGCAGTACTTC
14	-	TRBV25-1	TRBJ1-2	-	CASSEWSQGSGYTF	TGTGCCAGCAGTGAATGGTCCCAGGGGTCTGGCTACACCTTC
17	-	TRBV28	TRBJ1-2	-	CASSLLRGFGVFYGYTF	TGTGCCAGCAGTTTACTTCGGGGGTTCGGGGTGTTCTATGGCTACACCTTC
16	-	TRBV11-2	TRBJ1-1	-	CASSLRGRVLDTEAFF	TGTGCCAGCAGCTTGAGAGGGCGGGTCCTGGACACTGAAGCTTTCTTT
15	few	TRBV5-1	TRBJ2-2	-	CASSSTNTNTGELFF	TGCGCCAGCAGCTCGACTAACACGAACACCGGGGAGCTGTTTTTT
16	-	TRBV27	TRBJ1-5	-	CASSLGAAYSNQPQHF	TGTGCCAGCAGTTTAGGGGCAGCTTATAGCAATCAGCCCCAGCATTTT
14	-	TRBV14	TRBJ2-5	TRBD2	CASSRSGKGETQYF	TGTGCCAGCAGCCGAAGCGGGAAGGGAGAGACCCAGTACTTC
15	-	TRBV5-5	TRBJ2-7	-	CASSQVRLMYYEQYF	TGTGCCAGCAGCCAGGTTCGCTTGATGTACTACGAGCAGTACTTC
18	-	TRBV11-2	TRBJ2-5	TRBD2	CASSLGGTSGGIGETQYF	TGTGCCAGCAGCTTAGGCGGGACTAGCGGGGGGATTGGAGAGACCCAGTACTTC
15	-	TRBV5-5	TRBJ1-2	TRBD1	CASSSPTGINRGYTF	TGTGCCAGCAGCTCCCCGACAGGGATAAATCGGGGCTACACCTTC
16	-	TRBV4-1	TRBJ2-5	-	CASSQSFAGAGETQYF	TGCGCCAGCAGCCAGTCCTTCGCGGGGGCCGGGGAGACCCAGTACTTC
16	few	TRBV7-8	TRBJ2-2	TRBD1	CASSVRGQGVTGELFF	TGTGCCAGCAGCGTCCGCGGACAGGGAGTCACCGGGGAGCTGTTTTTT
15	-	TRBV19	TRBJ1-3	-	CASTWTELSGNTIYF	TGTGCCAGTACCTGGACAGAGCTCTCTGGAAACACCATATATTTT
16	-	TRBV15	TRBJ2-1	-	CATSPTRGHQADEQFF	TGTGCCACCAGCCCAACAAGAGGTCATCAAGCAGATGAGCAGTTCTTC
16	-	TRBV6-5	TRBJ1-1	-	CASSYRRGTLNTEAFF	TGTGCCAGCAGTTACCGGAGAGGTACCTTGAACACTGAAGCTTTCTTT
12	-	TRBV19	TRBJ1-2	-	CASTIGGDGYTF	TGTGCCAGCACAATCGGAGGGGACGGCTACACCTTC
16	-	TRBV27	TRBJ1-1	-	CASSSRGQPMNTEAFF	TGTGCCAGCAGTTCCCGTGGACAGCCTATGAACACTGAAGCTTTCTTT
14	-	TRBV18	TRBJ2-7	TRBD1	CASSPRTGSYEQYF	TGTGCCAGCTCACCAAGGACAGGCTCCTACGAGCAGTACTTC
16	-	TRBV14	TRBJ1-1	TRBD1	CASSQDFGQVRTEAFF	TGTGCCAGCAGCCAAGATTTCGGACAGGTTAGAACTGAAGCTTTCTTT
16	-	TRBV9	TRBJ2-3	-	CASSVADGEDLDTQYF	TGTGCCAGCAGCGTAGCTGACGGGGAGGATTTGGATACGCAGTATTTT
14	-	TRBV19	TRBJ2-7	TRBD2	CASSPTSGKGEQYF	TGTGCCAGTAGTCCGACTAGCGGGAAGGGCGAGCAGTACTTC
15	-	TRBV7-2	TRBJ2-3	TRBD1	CASSLQQGTGDTQYF	TGTGCCAGCAGCTTACAACAGGGGACGGGAGATACGCAGTATTTT
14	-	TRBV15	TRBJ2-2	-	CATKTGFNTGELFF	TGTGCCACCAAAACAGGTTTCAACACCGGGGAGCTGTTTTTT
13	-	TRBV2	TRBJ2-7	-	CASTSPMAVEQYF	TGTGCCAGCACCTCCCCGATGGCTGTCGAGCAGTACTTC